Listed below are T cell receptor beta chains from one sample, sequenced in a study of Ad26.COV2.S vaccination and SARS-CoV-2 variants. Generated by immunoSEQ multiplex PCR, the TCRdb table keeps only in-frame clones and is missing some. The sample has about 280,000 clones, about 87% seen once; the top ten hold more than 2.5%. The material was peripheral blood, obtained in a trial of Ad26.COV2.S vaccine versus placebo. The origin of the receptors is a person between 18 and 65 years old who received the Ad26.COV2.S COVID-19 vaccine or a placebo. The conserved cysteine and the conserved F or W are not part of the CDR3 here.

v_gene	j_gene	CDR3aa
TRBV5-1	TRBJ1-2	ASSRGGQGDGYT
TRBV29-1	TRBJ2-7	SASATSGNSYEQY
TRBV12-3/TRBV12-4	TRBJ1-1	ASSLTGNTEAF
TRBV28	TRBJ1-2	ASALTDYGYT
TRBV18	TRBJ2-4	ASSPVAGQLLAKNIQY
TRBV2	TRBJ1-4	ASSVGGRGEKLF
TRBV12-5	TRBJ2-5	ASGLVPAGVETQY
TRBV4-3	TRBJ2-5	ASSQDSDGGTQY
TRBV11-2	TRBJ1-6	ASSLDGRRDSPLH
TRBV5-4	TRBJ1-4	ASSTGGVEEKLF
TRBV4-3	TRBJ2-2	ASSHTGGVAGELF
TRBV5-5	TRBJ2-7	ASSLAVASGSSYEQY
TRBV11-1	TRBJ2-3	ASSRGTGADTQY
TRBV18	TRBJ2-7	ASSPGIPGGPYEQY
TRBV2	TRBJ2-5	ASSFSGVGETQY
TRBV29-1	TRBJ1-1	SVQQGAPEAF
TRBV4-2	TRBJ2-5	ASSQGLAIGTQY
TRBV14	TRBJ2-5	ASSHSLGQVETQY
TRBV7-2	TRBJ1-1	ASSLMGRAF
TRBV3-1/TRBV3-2	TRBJ1-2	ASRPSGSLKRGYT
TRBV7-8	TRBJ2-1	ASSLPQSYNEQF
TRBV5-6	TRBJ2-1	ASVIQGGSYNEQF
TRBV2	TRBJ1-2	ASSPGQVGGYT
TRBV15	TRBJ2-2	ATSRGPLKTGELF
TRBV7-2	TRBJ1-1	ASSLGQGSTEAF
TRBV6-4	TRBJ1-1	ASKSQRDSWRENTEAF
TRBV7-6	TRBJ2-5	ASSAPRGVGETQY
TRBV7-2	TRBJ2-1	ASSQDREGHEQF
TRBV5-4	TRBJ2-1	ASSTTDRANEQF
TRBV7-9	TRBJ2-7	ASEGAVRSYEQY
TRBV3-1/TRBV3-2	TRBJ2-1	ASSQPSTSFNEQF
TRBV27	TRBJ1-1	ASRPRQPNTEAF
TRBV18	TRBJ1-6	ASSPPTGYNSPLH
TRBV4-3	TRBJ2-3	ASSQDSDRVRGGSTDTQY
TRBV5-8	TRBJ2-3	ASSFRGTSASDTQY
TRBV7-9	TRBJ1-2	ASSPGGQYGYT
TRBV2	TRBJ1-4	ASRYQGANEKLF
TRBV7-8	TRBJ1-1	ASSLARVLAPKRTF
TRBV5-6	TRBJ2-3	ASSRPGRTDTQY
TRBV3-1/TRBV3-2	TRBJ2-2	ASSHSGAGTGELF
TRBV20-1	TRBJ2-1	SASSTSGQRYNEQF
TRBV5-4	TRBJ1-4	ASSFRGAEKLF
TRBV9	TRBJ2-7	ASSPTTDSYEQY
TRBV7-2	TRBJ2-5	ASSLGGQGLKETQY
TRBV6-5	TRBJ2-1	ASSHRGDEQF
TRBV18	TRBJ2-1	ASSPFVVAGGTRSYNEQF
TRBV2	TRBJ2-5	ASSDGAGVDGQETQY
TRBV5-8	TRBJ2-7	ASSSQGRFYEQY
TRBV24-1	TRBJ2-1	ATSDPDADSYNEQF
TRBV18	TRBJ1-2	ASSPLAAVNYGYT
TRBV2	TRBJ2-1	ANRRPLAGGPRNEQF
TRBV5-6	TRBJ2-7	ASSPRTRRDEQY
TRBV18	TRBJ2-2	ASSPAQPPTGELF